This T cell receptor beta chain emerged from a study of persistence of HIV-infected CD4 T cells. Study details: Median time on suppressive ART was seven to eight years.

As concerns this clone: Its antigen is not identified.

The immunoSEQ assay was version 4, run in survey mode. Each sample used up to roughly 1 ug genomic DNA diluted to 10 ng/uL. Clones were read by immunoSEQ multiplex PCR, and TCRdb kept only the in-frame ones, dropping some. The data contain around 35,000 clones, 80% of them singletons. The stimulus was lysate of CMV-infected fibroblasts, 9 to 10 ug/mL. Sorted nonresponding memory CD4+ T cells were CD40L-negative, CD69-negative, CD45RO-high. Stimulated PBMCs had first been depleted of CD8+ T cells. The CDR3 has 11 residues. Trimming cost V 3 bases and J 5 bases, with 4 bases left between them. The sequence was collected from an adult man with HIV who was CMV-seropositive. The sample was CD4+ T cells sorted from PBMCs after 18-hour stimulation, taken from a patient who received antiretroviral therapy. The chain couples TRBV12-3 or TRBV12-4 to TRBJ2-5; D uncertain. The DNA of the CDR3 is TGTGCCAGCAGTTTGGGCGAGACCCAGTACTTC. It codes for CASSLGETQYF.